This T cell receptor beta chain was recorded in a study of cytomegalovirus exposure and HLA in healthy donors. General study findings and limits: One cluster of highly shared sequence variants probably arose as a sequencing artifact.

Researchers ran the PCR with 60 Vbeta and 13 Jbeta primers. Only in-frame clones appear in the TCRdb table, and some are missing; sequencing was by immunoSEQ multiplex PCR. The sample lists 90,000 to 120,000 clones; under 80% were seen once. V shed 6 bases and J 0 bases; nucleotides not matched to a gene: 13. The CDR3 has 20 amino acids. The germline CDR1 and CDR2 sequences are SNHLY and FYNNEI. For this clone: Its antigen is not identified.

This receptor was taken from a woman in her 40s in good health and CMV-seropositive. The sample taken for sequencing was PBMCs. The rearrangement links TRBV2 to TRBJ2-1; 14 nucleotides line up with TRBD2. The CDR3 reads CASRETGTSGGSSSYNEQFF. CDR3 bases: TGTGCCAGCAGGGAGACCGGGACTAGCGGGGGATCGAGCTCCTACAATGAGCAGTTCTTC.